This record looks at one TCR beta chain sequence and its context. The antigen is unknown. CDR3 length: 13 residues. Germline V gives CDR1 SNHLY, CDR2 FYNNEI. V was cut by 4 bases and J by 0 bases, with 6 bases left in between. This entry is derived from a study of cytomegalovirus exposure and HLA in healthy donors. Repertoires were generated with immunoSEQ multiplex PCR, while TCRdb's copy carries only in-frame clones and drops some. The table records roughly 150,000 clones, approximately 86% of them present only once. Overall study results and limits: Subsequent analysis showed first-cohort TCR clusters tending to co-occur in around 110 validation repertoires. High sensitivity and specificity were reportedly achieved when the classifier diagnosed cytomegalovirus status.

The sequence came from a woman between 18 and 30 years old in good health and CMV-seronegative. The sequenced material came from PBMCs. This chain connects TRBV2 to TRBJ1-1; D unclear. The CDR3 nucleotides are TGTGCCAGCAGTGTTTATATGAACACTGAAGCTTTCTTT. This codes for CASSVYMNTEAFF. The full variable domain, its missing parts supplied by reference TRBV2 and TRBJ1-1, is EPEVTQTPSHQVTQMGQEVILRCVPISNHLYFYWYRQILGQKVEFLVSFYNNEISEKSEIFDDQFSVERPDGSNFTLKIRSTKLEDSAMYFCASSVYMNTEAFFGQGTRLTVV.